Shown below are 13 T cell receptor beta chains from a single sample sequenced in a study of T-cell memory formation after mild COVID-19. Each CDR3 protein is one row after TCRdb ran MiXCR on the 5' RACE reads. The sample lists around 250,000 distinct CDR3 sequences, around 10% seen once, with roughly 21% in the top ten. The sequenced sample consisted of PBMCs or a T cell subset sorted from them (not recorded which). Receptor source: a man between 18 and 35 years old who had mild COVID-19 (a few samples of this study predate the infection). Cell type and time point are not known.

The count of this clonotype is one. The rearrangement joins TRBV10-3 to TRBJ2-3, with D perhaps matching TRBD1 (6 bases). Looked up from germline, CDR1 is ENHRY and CDR2 is SYGVKD. This CDR3 is built from 13 residues. V lost 10 bases to trimming and J lost 6 bases, with 17 bases between them. CDR3 region: CATNTQGGDTQYF. The CDR3 region has the DNA TGTGCCACTAACACACAGGGCGGCGATACGCAGTATTTT.

This clonotype showed up just a few times. CDR3 DNA sequence: TGCGCCAGCAGCTTGGTGGACGGGTACTACAATGAGCAGTTCTTC. Translated: CASSLVDGYYNEQFF. V usage is TRBV5-1 and J usage is TRBJ2-1; D is undetermined. CDR1 is SGHRS, CDR2 YFSETQ, per germline. Between the trimmed V and J ends, which lost 0 bases and 3 bases, there was a span of 10 bases. This CDR3 has 15 residues. The entire variable domain, with the rest obtained from reference TRBV5-1 and TRBJ2-1, is as follows: KAGVTQTPRYLIKTRGQQVTLSCSPISGHRSVSWYQQTPGQGLQFLFEYFSETQRNKGNFPGRFSGRQFSNSRSEMNVSTLELGDSALYLCASSLVDGYYNEQFFGPGTRLTVL.

A few counts support this clonotype. The chain is built from TRBV7-2 and TRBJ2-1; no definite D call. This CDR3 region has 16 residues. The germline CDR1 and CDR2 sequences are SGHTA and FQGNSA. V dropped 3 bases and J dropped 7 bases, with 19 bases sitting between them. The CDR3 loop reads CASSFYKRSGRNEQFF. The CDR3 DNA sequence: TGTGCCAGCAGCTTCTATAAGAGGAGTGGTCGGAATGAGCAGTTCTTC.

The J gene is TRBJ2-3, the V gene TRBV6-2 or TRBV6-3, with 7 bases aligning to TRBD2. The V and J ends lost 2 bases and 4 bases, in that order; junction bases with no gene match: 12. The CDR3 runs 17 residues. Looked up from germline, CDR1 is MNHEY and CDR2 is SVGEGT. The CDR3 DNA reads TGTGCCAGCAGTTACCGGCTAGCGGTGGAGTTCCCAGATACGCAGTATTTT. It specifies CASSYRLAVEFPDTQYF.

This clonotype was detected only a few times. This chain connects TRBV3-1 to TRBJ2-3, with D uncertain. Germline CDR1 reads LGHDT; CDR2 reads YNNKEL (reference sequence). This CDR3 has 12 amino acids. Trimming removed 2 bases from V and 6 bases from J, with 6 bases in between. Here the CDR3 reads CASSQQTDTQYF. The CDR3 DNA reads as TGTGCCAGCAGCCAACAGACCGATACGCAGTATTTT.

The sample holds a few counts of this clonotype. The V and J genes are TRBV19 and TRBJ2-3, with TRBD1 matching 7 bases. The CDR3 contains 13 residues. Per the germline V gene, CDR1 is LNHDA and CDR2 is SQIVND (reference sequence). V gave up 7 bases and J gave up 2 bases; unmatched junction bases: 3. The CDR3 reads CASKGQDTDTQYF. As DNA, the CDR3 is TGTGCCAGTAAAGGACAGGACACAGATACGCAGTATTTT.

This clonotype turned up a few times. The chain links TRBV4-3 to TRBJ2-1; D remains unclear. The germline gives CDR1 LGHNA, CDR2 YSLEER. The CDR3 is made up of 18 amino acids. The V and J ends lost 0 bases and 2 bases respectively, with 17 bases between them. This CDR3 reads CASSQEGMSWQTYNEQFF. DNA of the CDR3: TGCGCCAGCAGCCAAGAGGGGATGAGTTGGCAGACCTACAATGAGCAGTTCTTC.

This clonotype was seen more than once but under ten times. This chain's CDR3 is CASSEANSYEQYV. The DNA for the CDR3 is TGTGCCAGCAGTGAAGCGAACAGTTACGAGCAGTACGTC. The chain couples TRBV6-1 to TRBJ2-7; D is undetermined. Trimming took off 0 bases at V and 4 bases at J, with 7 bases between the two ends. CDR3 length equals 13 residues. CDR1 is MNHNS and CDR2 is SASEGT in the germline V gene.

The rearrangement joins TRBV6-6 to TRBJ1-1; D is unresolved. This CDR3 spans 16 amino acids. The germline gives CDR1 MNHNY, CDR2 SVGAGI (reference sequence). Between the trimmed V and J ends, which lost 2 bases and 1 base, there was a span of 14 bases. The CDR3 DNA is TGTGCCAGCAGTTACCCTGGCCCAACTTCGAACACTGAAGCTTTCTTT. Its translation: CASSYPGPTSNTEAFF.

Only a few counts were recorded for this clonotype. V gene TRBV6-5 combines with J gene TRBJ1-4; no firm D call. V was clipped by 5 bases and J by 0 bases, with 10 bases between them. The CDR3 contains 15 residues. CDR1 is MNHEY and CDR2 is SVGAGI in the germline V gene. CDR3 nucleotide sequence: TGTGCCAGCAGTCGCGGACTTGCAACTAATGAAAAACTGTTTTTT. Residues: CASSRGLATNEKLFF.

This clonotype was seen a handful of times. J is TRBJ1-2 and V is TRBV27, with D hard to call. V was trimmed by 4 bases and J by 4 bases, leaving 10 bases between them. The germline V gene has CDR1 MNHEY and CDR2 SMNVEV (reference sequence). CDR3 length: 13 residues. CDR3 region: CASSSMGFYGYTF. The CDR3, as DNA: TGTGCCAGCAGTTCCATGGGGTTCTATGGCTACACCTTC.

This clonotype has at least ten counts. The chain recombines TRBV6-5 with TRBJ2-1, with a tentative D call TRBD2 (7 bases). The CDR3 totals 14 residues. CDR1 and CDR2 from the germline V gene are MNHEY and SVGAGI. V was clipped by 1 base and J by 6 bases, with 10 bases between them. The DNA for the CDR3 is TGTGCCAGCAGTTACTTGAGGGGGGGCAATGAGCAGTTCTTC. Translation: CASSYLRGGNEQFF.

The sample holds a few counts of this clonotype. The chain links TRBV4-3 to TRBJ2-7; D is perhaps TRBD1 or TRBD2 (5 bases each). CDR3 size: 13 residues. V lost 1 base and J lost 4, with 8 bases in between. Germline CDR1 LGHNA, CDR2 YSLEER. CDR3 loop: CASSQGGGYEQYV. The CDR3 coding sequence is TGCGCCAGCAGCCAAGGTGGGGGTTACGAGCAGTACGTC.